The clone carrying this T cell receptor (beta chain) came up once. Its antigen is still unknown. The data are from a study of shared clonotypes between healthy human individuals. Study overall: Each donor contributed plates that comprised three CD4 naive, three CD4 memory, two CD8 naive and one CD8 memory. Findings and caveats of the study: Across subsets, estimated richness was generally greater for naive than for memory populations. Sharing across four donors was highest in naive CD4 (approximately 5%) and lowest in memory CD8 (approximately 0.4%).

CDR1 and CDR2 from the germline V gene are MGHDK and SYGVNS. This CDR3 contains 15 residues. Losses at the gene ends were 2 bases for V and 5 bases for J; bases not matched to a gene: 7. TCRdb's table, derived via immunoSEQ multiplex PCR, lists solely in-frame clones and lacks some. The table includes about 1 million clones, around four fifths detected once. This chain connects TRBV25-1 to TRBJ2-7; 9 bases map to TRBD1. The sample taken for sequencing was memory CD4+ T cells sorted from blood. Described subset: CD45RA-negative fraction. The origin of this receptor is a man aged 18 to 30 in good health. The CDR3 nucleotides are TGTGCCAGCAGTGAAGCCGGGACAGGGACTCACGAGCAGTACTTC. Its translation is CASSEAGTGTHEQYF.